This paragraph reports one TCR beta chain. The source of the sample is a study of control samples from healthy donors and cancer patients. TCRdb keeps only in-frame clones here, not all; method: immunoSEQ multiplex PCR. The sample holds under 100,000 clones; about 85% are singletons and the top ten take around an eighth. The CDR3 is made up of 16 amino acids. From germline, CDR1 is SGHNT and CDR2 YYREEE (reference sequence). V gave up 0 bases and J gave up 1 base, with 13 bases separating them. The sequence was collected from a woman in her sixties or seventies in good health. This chain uses TRBV5-4 with TRBJ2-5, with TRBD2 as a possible D gene (6 bases). Sequences were obtained from blood. The CDR3 coding sequence is TGTGCCAGCAGCTTGGCGTCTCGGACTACCCAAGAGACCCAGTACTTC. It is translated as CASSLASRTTQETQYF.